Listed here are 18 T cell receptor beta chains from one sample, sequenced in a study of CXCR3-negative and CXCR3-positive naive CD8 T cells. 5' RACE that incorporated UMI labels was used to prepare the TRB cDNA libraries. TCRdb re-called the 5' RACE reads; every CDR3 protein appears as one record, without DNA. Its clone listing holds 100,000 to 150,000 distinct CDR3 sequences. Sequences were obtained from naive CXCR3- CD8+ T cells from blood. The subset: CD45RO-CCR7+CD27+CD95- naive CD8+ T cells lacking CXCR3 (TNR3-). All receptors derive from a human donor in good health. Some clones in this sample may be carry-over from other donors' samples.

V is TRBV2 and J is TRBJ2-7; the D call of TRBD1 rests on TCRdb alone, since no DNA is present to check it. The CDR3 runs 15 residues. The V gene's germline CDR1 is SNHLY and CDR2 FYNNEI. CDR3 loop: CASSEGGGPLYEQYF. Complete variable domain (other parts from reference TRBV2 and TRBJ2-7): EPEVTQTPSHQVTQMGQEVILRCVPISNHLYFYWYRQILGQKVEFLVSFYNNEISEKSEIFDDQFSVERPDGSNFTLKIRSTKLEDSAMYFCASSEGGGPLYEQYFGPGTRLTVT.

The chain has TRBV2 and TRBJ1-1; with no DNA, the TCRdb D assignment of TRBD1 cannot be verified. CDR3 length: 12 residues. CDR1 is SNHLY and CDR2 is FYNNEI in the germline V gene. CDR3 sequence: CASRGVNTEAFF. The full variable domain, in which reference TRBV2 and TRBJ1-1 provide the parts outside the CDR3, is EPEVTQTPSHQVTQMGQEVILRCVPISNHLYFYWYRQILGQKVEFLVSFYNNEISEKSEIFDDQFSVERPDGSNFTLKIRSTKLEDSAMYFCASRGVNTEAFFGQGTRLTVV.

The rearrangement joins TRBV19 to TRBJ2-3; TCRdb picks TRBD1, but there is no DNA to check that call. The germline V gene encodes CDR1 LNHDA and CDR2 SQIVND (reference sequence). The CDR3 runs to 14 residues. The CDR3 protein is CASSLQGVGDTQYF.

This chain uses TRBV6-2 or TRBV6-3 with TRBJ2-1; TCRdb gives TRBD1 as the D gene, but with no DNA this cannot be confirmed. Germline V gene data show CDR1 as MNHEY and CDR2 as SVGEGT. The CDR3 covers 14 residues. The CDR3 sequence is CASSYFPVGDEQFF.

This chain connects TRBV25-1 to TRBJ2-5; TCRdb picks TRBD2, but there is no DNA to check that call. Per germline, CDR1 MGHDK and CDR2 SYGVNS. This CDR3 spans 16 amino acids. The CDR3 protein is CASSEWDAGGRETQYF.

The chain has TRBV11-2 and TRBJ2-7; TCRdb's D call, TRBD1, is unchecked because there is no DNA. The CDR3 consists of 17 residues. In germline, CDR1 is SGHAT, CDR2 FQNNGV. The CDR3 sequence: CASSLDPQQGPVYEQYF. Variable domain in full (rest from reference TRBV11-2 and TRBJ2-7): EAGVAQSPRYKIIEKRQSVAFWCNPISGHATLYWYQQILGQGPKLLIQFQNNGVVDDSQLPKDRFSAERLKGVDSTLKIQPAKLEDSAVYLCASSLDPQQGPVYEQYFGPGTRLTVT.

This chain joins TRBV2 and TRBJ1-5; TCRdb selects TRBD1, and the lack of DNA leaves this call unchecked. Germline CDR1 and CDR2: SNHLY and FYNNEI. The CDR3 totals 14 residues. The CDR3 region is CASSEAGQGQPQHF.

The chain employs TRBV29-1 and TRBJ1-1; absent DNA, TCRdb's TRBD1 call cannot be checked. This CDR3 is 15 amino acids long. Germline assignment: CDR1 SQVTM and CDR2 ANQGSEA. The CDR3 region is CSVQTGGYGGTEAFF.

The chain is built from TRBV28 and TRBJ2-1; TCRdb gives TRBD2 as the D gene, but with no DNA this cannot be confirmed. CDR3 length: 17 residues. In germline, CDR1 is MDHEN, CDR2 SYDVKM. The CDR3 loop reads CASSFAERGSSYNEQFF. Using reference TRBV28 and TRBJ2-1 for the parts outside the CDR3, the full variable domain is DVKVTQSSRYLVKRTGEKVFLECVQDMDHENMFWYRQDPGLGLRLIYFSYDVKMKEKGDIPEGYSVSREKKERFSLILESASTNQTSMYLCASSFAERGSSYNEQFFGPGTRLTVL.

The CDR3 sequence is CSARLQGSEAFF. The rearrangement joins TRBV20-1 to TRBJ1-1; TCRdb designates TRBD1, a call that cannot be tested without DNA. This CDR3 is 12 amino acids long. Germline CDR1 reads DFQATT; CDR2 reads SNEGSKA (reference sequence).

The chain employs TRBV6-5 and TRBJ2-1; the TCRdb call, TRBD1, lacks DNA for checking. The CDR3 runs 14 residues. Germline V CDR1 and CDR2: MNHEY, SVGAGI. CDR3 protein: CASSYLNRGHEQFF.

V and J are TRBV20-1 and TRBJ2-7; the D call from TCRdb, TRBD2, cannot be confirmed without DNA. Germline CDR1 is DFQATT and CDR2 is SNEGSKA (reference sequence). The CDR3 runs to 14 residues. CDR3 protein: CSAHVEGLSYEQYF.

The chain couples TRBV20-1 to TRBJ2-5; absent DNA, TCRdb's TRBD2 call cannot be checked. The germline V gene encodes CDR1 DFQATT and CDR2 SNEGSKA (reference sequence). The CDR3 consists of 15 residues. The CDR3 loop is CSARGTSGTQETQYF.

The chain has TRBV28 and TRBJ1-4; the TCRdb D gene call, TRBD1, has no DNA to confirm it. Germline V gene sequence: CDR1 MDHEN, CDR2 SYDVKM. The CDR3 is 14 amino acids. The CDR3 loop reads CASTSGTEREKLFF.

The chain uses TRBV7-9 and TRBJ2-7. The length of the CDR3 is 11 residues. Germline values: CDR1 SEHNR, CDR2 FQNEAQ (reference sequence). The CDR3 protein is CASSWYYEQYF.

The genes are TRBV28 and TRBJ2-3; TCRdb reports TRBD1, a call that lacks DNA to check it against. This CDR3 region has 14 residues. Germline values: CDR1 MDHEN, CDR2 SYDVKM. CDR3 region: CTSGDRPSTDTQYF.

This chain joins TRBV30 and TRBJ1-1. The germline CDR1 and CDR2 sequences are GTSNPN and SVGIG (reference sequence). The CDR3 has 14 amino acids. The CDR3 spells CAWRYVGLNTEAFF. Drawing the rest from reference TRBV30 and TRBJ1-1, the complete variable domain is SQTIHQWPATLVQPVGSPLSLECTVEGTSNPNLYWYRQAAGRGLQLLFYSVGIGQISSEVPQNLSASRPQDRQFILSSKKLLLSDSGFYLCAWRYVGLNTEAFFGQGTRLTVV.

The chain employs TRBV27 and TRBJ2-7. Germline V gene lookup returns CDR1 MNHEY and CDR2 SMNVEV (reference sequence). This CDR3 is built from 13 residues. Here the CDR3 reads CASSLDQDHEQYF.